This T cell receptor (beta chain) derives from a study of CD8+ T cells in alopecia areata. Sequencing relied on a cDNA template that was reverse transcribed from extracted RNA. Profiled with immunoSEQ multiplex PCR; TCRdb holds only in-frame clones, not every one. The top ten hold over 13% of the sample, which has about 150,000 clones, about nine tenths seen once. The CDR3 is 14 amino acids. Germline-derived CDR1 and CDR2 are MNHEY and SVGAGI. V lost 6 bases and J 6 bases, leaving 14 bases between the germline ends. The source is a human donor with alopecia areata. The specimen was CD8+ T cells sorted from blood, collected at week 0. The chain recombines TRBV6-5 with TRBJ2-2; tentatively, D is TRBD1 (6 bases). CDR3 protein: CASRDSPISGELFF. The DNA for the CDR3 is TGTGCCAGCAGGGACAGCCCCATATCCGGGGAGCTGTTTTTT.